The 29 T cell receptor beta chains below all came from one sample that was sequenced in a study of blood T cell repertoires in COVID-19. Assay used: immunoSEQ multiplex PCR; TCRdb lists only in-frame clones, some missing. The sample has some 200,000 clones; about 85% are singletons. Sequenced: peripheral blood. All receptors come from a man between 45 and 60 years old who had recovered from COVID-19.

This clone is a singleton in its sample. CDR3 sequence (DNA): TGTGCCAGTAGTATCCGGAACACTGAAGCTTTCTTT. Protein: CASSIRNTEAFF. The chain joins TRBV19 to TRBJ1-1; no clear D gene. The CDR3 spans 12 residues. The germline V gene encodes CDR1 LNHDA and CDR2 SQIVND (reference sequence). Trimming removed 3 bases from V and 1 base from J, with 3 bases in between.

CDR3 bases: TGTGCCAGCAGTTACTCGGGAGGGAGCGGGACTGAAGCTTTCTTT. Translating gives CASSYSGGSGTEAFF. The chain carries TRBV6-6 and TRBJ1-1; D ambiguous. This CDR3 is 15 amino acids long. Germline V CDR1 and CDR2: MNHNY, SVGAGI (reference sequence). V was clipped by 0 bases and J by 5 bases, with 13 bases between them.

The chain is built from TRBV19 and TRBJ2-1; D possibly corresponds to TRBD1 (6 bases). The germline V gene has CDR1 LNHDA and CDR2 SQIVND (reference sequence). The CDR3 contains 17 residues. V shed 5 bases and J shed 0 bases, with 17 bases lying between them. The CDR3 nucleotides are TGTGCCAGTAGTCATAAGGGGACATCCATCTCCTACAATGAGCAGTTCTTC. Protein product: CASSHKGTSISYNEQFF. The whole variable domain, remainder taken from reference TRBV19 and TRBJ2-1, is DGGITQSPKYLFRKEGQNVTLSCEQNLNHDAMYWYRQDPGQGLRLIYYSQIVNDFQKGDIAEGYSVSREKKESFPLTVTSAQKNPTAFYLCASSHKGTSISYNEQFFGPGTRLTVL.

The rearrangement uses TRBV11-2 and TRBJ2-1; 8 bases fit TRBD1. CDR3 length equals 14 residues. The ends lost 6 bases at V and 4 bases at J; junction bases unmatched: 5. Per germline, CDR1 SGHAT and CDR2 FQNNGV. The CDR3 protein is CASSRDRSYNEQFF. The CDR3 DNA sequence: TGTGCCAGCAGTCGGGACAGGTCTTACAATGAGCAGTTCTTC.

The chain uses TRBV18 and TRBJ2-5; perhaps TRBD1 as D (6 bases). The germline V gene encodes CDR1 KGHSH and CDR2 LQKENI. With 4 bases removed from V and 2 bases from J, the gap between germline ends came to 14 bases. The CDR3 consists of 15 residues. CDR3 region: CASSRLRTAQETQYF. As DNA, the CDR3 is TGTGCCAGCTCACGTCTAAGGACAGCTCAAGAGACCCAGTACTTC.

CDR3 coding DNA: TGTGCCAGCAAGGCGGGAGTCTTCTACGAGCAGTACTTC. Encoded protein: CASKAGVFYEQYF. The chain employs TRBV6-5 and TRBJ2-7; 7 positions agree with TRBD2. This CDR3 region has 13 residues. Germline V gene data show CDR1 as MNHEY and CDR2 as SVGAGI. V lost 7 bases to trimming and J lost 3 bases; unmatched junction nucleotides: 6.

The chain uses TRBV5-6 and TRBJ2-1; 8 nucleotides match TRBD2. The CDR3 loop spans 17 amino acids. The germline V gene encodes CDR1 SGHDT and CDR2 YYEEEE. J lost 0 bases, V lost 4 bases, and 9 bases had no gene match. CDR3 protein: CASSPKWTSISYNEQFF. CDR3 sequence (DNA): TGTGCCAGCAGCCCGAAATGGACTAGCATCTCCTACAATGAGCAGTTCTTC.

This chain's CDR3 is CSVEGQGGNEQYF. The CDR3 DNA reads as TGCAGCGTTGAAGGACAGGGGGGCAACGAGCAGTACTTC. V usage is TRBV29-1 and J usage is TRBJ2-7; 9 bases match TRBD1. Losses at the gene ends were 1 base for V and 5 bases for J; bases not matched to a gene: 3. Germline lookup yields CDR1 SQVTM and CDR2 ANQGSEA. The CDR3 has 13 residues.

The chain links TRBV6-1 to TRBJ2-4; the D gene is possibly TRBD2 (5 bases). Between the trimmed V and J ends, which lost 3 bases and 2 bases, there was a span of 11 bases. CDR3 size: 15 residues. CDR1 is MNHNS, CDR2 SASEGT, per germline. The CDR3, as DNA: TGTGCCAGCAGTGAGGATGTCGGGACCAAAAACATTCAGTACTTC. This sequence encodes CASSEDVGTKNIQYF.

Here the CDR3 DNA reads TGTGCCACCAAGGGGCCGAACACTGAAGCTTTCTTT. Amino acids: CATKGPNTEAFF. J is TRBJ1-1 and V is TRBV24-1, with D possibly TRBD1 on 5 matching bases. This CDR3 is built from 12 residues. V was trimmed by 8 bases and J by 1 base, leaving 7 bases between them. In germline, CDR1 is KGHDR, CDR2 SFDVKD.

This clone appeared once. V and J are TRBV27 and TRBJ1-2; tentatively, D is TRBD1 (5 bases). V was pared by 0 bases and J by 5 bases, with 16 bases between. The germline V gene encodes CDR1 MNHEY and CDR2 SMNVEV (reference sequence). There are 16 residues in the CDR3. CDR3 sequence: CASSLSLSSGVYGYTF. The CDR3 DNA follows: TGTGCCAGCAGTTTATCCCTCTCGTCGGGGGTTTATGGCTACACCTTC.

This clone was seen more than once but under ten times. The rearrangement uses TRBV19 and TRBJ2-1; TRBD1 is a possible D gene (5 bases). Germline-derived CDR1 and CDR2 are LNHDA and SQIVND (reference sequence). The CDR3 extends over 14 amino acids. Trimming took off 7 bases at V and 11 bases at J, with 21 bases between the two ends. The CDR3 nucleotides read TGTGCCAGTACCTGGAAGGCAGGACATATAAAGCAGTTCTTC. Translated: CASTWKAGHIKQFF.

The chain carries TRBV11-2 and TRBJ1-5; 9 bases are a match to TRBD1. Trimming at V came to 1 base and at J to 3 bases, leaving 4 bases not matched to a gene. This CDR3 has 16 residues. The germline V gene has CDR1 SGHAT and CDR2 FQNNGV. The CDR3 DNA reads TGTGCCAGCAGCTTAGGGGGACAGGGAATCAATCAGCCCCAGCATTTT. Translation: CASSLGGQGINQPQHF.

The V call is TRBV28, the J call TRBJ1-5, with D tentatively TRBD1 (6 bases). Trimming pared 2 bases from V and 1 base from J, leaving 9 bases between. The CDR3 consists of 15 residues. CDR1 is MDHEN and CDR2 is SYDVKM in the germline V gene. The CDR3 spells CASSLAGASNQPQHF. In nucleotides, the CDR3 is TGTGCCAGCAGTTTAGCGGGGGCGAGCAATCAGCCCCAGCATTTT.

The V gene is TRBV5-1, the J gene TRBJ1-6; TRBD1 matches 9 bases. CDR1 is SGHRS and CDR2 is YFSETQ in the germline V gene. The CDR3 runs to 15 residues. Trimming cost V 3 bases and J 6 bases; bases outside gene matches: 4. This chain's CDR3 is CASSWGQGGNSPLHF. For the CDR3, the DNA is TGCGCCAGCAGCTGGGGACAGGGCGGTAATTCACCCCTCCACTTT.

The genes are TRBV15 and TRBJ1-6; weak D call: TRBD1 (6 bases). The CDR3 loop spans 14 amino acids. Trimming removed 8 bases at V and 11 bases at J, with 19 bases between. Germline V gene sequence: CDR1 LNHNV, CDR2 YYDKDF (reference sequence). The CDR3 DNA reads TGTGCCACCGCACAGGGTTTCTTCGATACACCCCTCCACTTT. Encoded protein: CATAQGFFDTPLHF.

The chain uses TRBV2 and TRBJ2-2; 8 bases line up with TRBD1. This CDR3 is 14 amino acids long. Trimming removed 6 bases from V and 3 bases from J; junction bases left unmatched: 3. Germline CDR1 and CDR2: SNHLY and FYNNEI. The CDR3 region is CASRWTGHTGELFF. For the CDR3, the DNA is TGTGCCAGCAGATGGACAGGGCACACCGGGGAGCTGTTTTTT. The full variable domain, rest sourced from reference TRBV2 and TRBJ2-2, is EPEVTQTPSHQVTQMGQEVILRCVPISNHLYFYWYRQILGQKVEFLVSFYNNEISEKSEIFDDQFSVERPDGSNFTLKIRSTKLEDSAMYFCASRWTGHTGELFFGEGSRLTVL.

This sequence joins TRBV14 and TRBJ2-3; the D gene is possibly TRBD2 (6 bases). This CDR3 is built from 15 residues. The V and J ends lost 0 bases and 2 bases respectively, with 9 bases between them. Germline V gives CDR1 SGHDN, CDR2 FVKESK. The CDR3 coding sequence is TGTGCCAGCAGCCAAGATCGGAGGGCCACAGATACGCAGTATTTT. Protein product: CASSQDRRATDTQYF.

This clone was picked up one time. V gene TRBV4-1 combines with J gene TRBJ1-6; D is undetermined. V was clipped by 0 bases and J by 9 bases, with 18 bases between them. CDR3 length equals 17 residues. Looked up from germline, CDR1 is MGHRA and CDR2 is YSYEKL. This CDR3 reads CASSQEEELYMGSPLHF. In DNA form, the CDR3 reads TGCGCCAGCAGCCAAGAAGAGGAGCTCTACATGGGTTCACCCCTCCACTTT.

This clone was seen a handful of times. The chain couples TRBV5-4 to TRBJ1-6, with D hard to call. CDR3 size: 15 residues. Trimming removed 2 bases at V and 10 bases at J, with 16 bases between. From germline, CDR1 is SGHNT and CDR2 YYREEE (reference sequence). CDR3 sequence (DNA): TGTGCCAGCAGCTTTACCGGGATTGTCTTGTCACCCCTCCACTTT. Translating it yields CASSFTGIVLSPLHF.

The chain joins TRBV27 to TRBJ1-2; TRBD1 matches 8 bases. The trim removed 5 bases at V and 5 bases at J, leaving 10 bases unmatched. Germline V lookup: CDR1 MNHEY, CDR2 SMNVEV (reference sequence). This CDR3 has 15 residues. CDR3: CASSDQTGVGYGYTF. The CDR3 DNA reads TGTGCCAGCAGTGACCAGACAGGGGTTGGGTATGGCTACACCTTC.

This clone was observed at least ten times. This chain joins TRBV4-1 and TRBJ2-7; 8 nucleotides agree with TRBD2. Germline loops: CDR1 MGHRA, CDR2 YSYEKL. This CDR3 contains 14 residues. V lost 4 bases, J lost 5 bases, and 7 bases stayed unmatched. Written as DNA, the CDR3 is TGCGCCAGCAGCCCGCGGGGGGCGCGCCACGAGCAGTACTTC. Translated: CASSPRGARHEQYF.

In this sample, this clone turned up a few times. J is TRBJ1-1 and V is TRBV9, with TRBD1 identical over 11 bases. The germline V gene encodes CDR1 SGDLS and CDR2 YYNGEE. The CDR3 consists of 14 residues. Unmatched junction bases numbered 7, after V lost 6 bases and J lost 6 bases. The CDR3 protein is CASKPGQGGPEAFF. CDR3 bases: TGTGCCAGCAAACCGGGACAGGGGGGGCCTGAAGCTTTCTTT.

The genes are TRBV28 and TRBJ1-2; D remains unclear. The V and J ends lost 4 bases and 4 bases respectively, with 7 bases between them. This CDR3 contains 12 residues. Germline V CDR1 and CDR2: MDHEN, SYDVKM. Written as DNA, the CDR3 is TGTGCCAGCAGTTCCCCATTCTATGGCTACACCTTC. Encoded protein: CASSSPFYGYTF.

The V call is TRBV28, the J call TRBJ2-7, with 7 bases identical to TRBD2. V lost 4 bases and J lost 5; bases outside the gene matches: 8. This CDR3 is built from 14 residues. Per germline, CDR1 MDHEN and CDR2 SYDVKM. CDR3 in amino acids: CASSSLAGVNEQYF. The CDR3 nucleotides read TGTGCCAGCAGTTCCCTGGCGGGAGTCAACGAGCAGTACTTC.

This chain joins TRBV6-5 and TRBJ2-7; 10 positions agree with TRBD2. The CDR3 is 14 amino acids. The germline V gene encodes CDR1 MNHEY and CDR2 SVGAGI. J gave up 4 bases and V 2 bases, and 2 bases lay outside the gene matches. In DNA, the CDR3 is TGTGCCAGCAGTTACAAACTAGCGGGGTACGAGCAGTACTTC. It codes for CASSYKLAGYEQYF.

CDR3 DNA: TGTGCCAGCGTAAGGGAGAGCTCCTATAATTCACCCCTCCACTTT. Encoded protein: CASVRESSYNSPLHF. The genes are TRBV2 and TRBJ1-6; D unresolved. CDR1 and CDR2 from the germline V gene are SNHLY and FYNNEI. CDR3 length: 15 amino acids. V lost 8 bases and J 0 bases, leaving 11 bases between the germline ends.

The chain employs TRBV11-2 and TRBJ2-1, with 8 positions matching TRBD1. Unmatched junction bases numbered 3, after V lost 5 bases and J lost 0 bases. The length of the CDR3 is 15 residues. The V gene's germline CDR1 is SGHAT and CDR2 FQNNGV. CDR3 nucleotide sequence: TGTGCCAGCAGCAAGGGGACAGGCTCCTACAATGAGCAGTTCTTC. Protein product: CASSKGTGSYNEQFF.

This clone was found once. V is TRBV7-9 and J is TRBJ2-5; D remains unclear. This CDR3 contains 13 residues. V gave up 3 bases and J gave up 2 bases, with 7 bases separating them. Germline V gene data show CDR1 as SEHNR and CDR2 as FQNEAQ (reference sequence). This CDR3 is CASSFEAQETQYF. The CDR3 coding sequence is TGTGCCAGCAGCTTTGAAGCACAAGAGACCCAGTACTTC.